The rows below give T cell receptor beta chains drawn from one sample of a study of OX40 agonist ivuxolimab in advanced cancers. Assay used: immunoSEQ multiplex PCR; TCRdb lists only in-frame clones, some missing. This repertoire shows fewer than 70,000 clones, roughly 88% found once; its top ten account for roughly 2.4%. The specimen comprised CD4+ or CD8+ T cells sorted from blood, sampled in a trial of the OX40 agonist ivuxolimab. The receptors stem from an adult with an advanced solid tumor such as melanoma, head and neck, liver or kidney cancer. Each CDR3 is given with its conserved first and last residue. The order of the fields is D gene, J gene, V gene, clone size, CDR3 protein, CDR3 DNA. The D gene is left open where the match is weak. Clone size is shown for a subset of rows, as once, few, many or a class of expanded clone.

>TRBD1|TRBJ1-5|TRBV10-1|.
CASSERTGEGNQPQHF
TGCGCCAGCAGTGAAAGGACAGGGGAGGGCAATCAGCCCCAGCATTTT
>.|TRBJ2-7|TRBV6-1|.
CASSEARGEQYF
TGTGCCAGCAGTGAAGCCAGGGGCGAGCAGTACTTC
>.|TRBJ2-1|TRBV9|once
CASSVDSPPFGEQFF
TGTGCCAGCAGCGTCGACTCCCCCCCCTTCGGTGAGCAGTTCTTC
>.|TRBJ1-1|TRBV7-9|once
CASSSGGNTEAFF
TGTGCCAGCAGCTCGGGGGGTAACACTGAAGCTTTCTTT
>TRBD1|TRBJ1-1|TRBV29-1|.
CSAGTAEAFF
TGCAGCGCCGGGACAGCTGAAGCTTTCTTT
>.|TRBJ1-1|TRBV9|few
CASSVGSNTEAFF
TGTGCCAGCAGCGTAGGTTCGAACACTGAAGCTTTCTTT
>TRBD2|TRBJ2-1|TRBV5-4|.
CASTSRTSGGNEQFF
TGTGCCAGCACCAGTAGGACTAGCGGTGGCAATGAGCAGTTCTTC
>.|TRBJ1-5|TRBV19|.
CASRATGSNQPQHF
TGTGCCAGTAGAGCGACAGGAAGCAATCAGCCCCAGCATTTT
>.|TRBJ1-1|TRBV7-2|.
CASSLDGRGAEAFF
TGTGCCAGCAGCTTAGATGGTAGAGGGGCGGAAGCTTTCTTT
>.|TRBJ1-6|TRBV7-9|few
CASSLVRSPLHF
TGTGCCAGCAGCTTAGTAAGATCACCCCTCCACTTT
>.|TRBJ1-4|TRBV27|.
CASRRTGFNEKLFF
TGTGCCAGCAGACGAACAGGATTTAATGAAAAACTGTTTTTT
>.|TRBJ2-1|TRBV12-5|.
CASGLVGEMEQFF
TGTGCTAGTGGTTTGGTAGGGGAGATGGAGCAGTTCTTC
>TRBD2|TRBJ2-1|TRBV11-1|.
CASRSSGGANEQFF
TGTGCCAGCAGATCTAGCGGGGGGGCTAATGAGCAGTTCTTC
>TRBD1|TRBJ1-4|TRBV5-5|.
CASSSNRGGNEKLFF
TGTGCCAGCAGCTCCAACAGGGGTGGTAATGAAAAACTGTTTTTT
>.|TRBJ1-3|TRBV5-6|.
CASSLTAGASGNTIYF
TGTGCCAGCAGCTTAACCGCAGGGGCCTCTGGAAACACCATATATTTT
>TRBD1|TRBJ2-7|TRBV6-5|.
CASTGAGTGGLEQYF
TGTGCCAGCACCGGAGCCGGGACAGGGGGTTTAGAGCAGTACTTC
>.|TRBJ1-1|TRBV7-7|.
CASSSDRNTEAFF
TGTGCTAGCAGCTCCGACAGAAACACTGAAGCTTTCTTT
>TRBD1|TRBJ2-3|TRBV5-5|.
CASSRRDRVTDTQYF
TGTGCCAGCAGTCGCCGGGACAGGGTCACAGATACGCAGTATTTT
>TRBD1|TRBJ1-1|TRBV29-1|few
CSVGPGGSPEAFF
TGCAGCGTTGGGCCAGGGGGTTCGCCTGAAGCTTTCTTT
>TRBD1|TRBJ1-6|TRBV2|.
CAAEGAHSNSPLHF
TGTGCAGCTGAGGGGGCTCACTCGAATTCACCCCTCCACTTT
>.|TRBJ1-2|TRBV11-2|.
CASSLDRTQGSGYTF
TGTGCCAGCAGCTTAGATCGGACACAGGGCTCCGGCTACACCTTC
>.|TRBJ1-1|TRBV6-1|.
CASSETINTEAFF
TGTGCCAGCAGTGAGACCATTAACACTGAAGCTTTCTTT